This record covers a single T cell receptor beta chain. The source of the sample is a study of CD8+CD57+ T cells in acquired aplastic anemia. The TCR beta profiling, which covered VDJ combination and CDR3 sequence, was carried out using genomic DNA as the template. TCRdb used MiXCR to reprocess the reads, holding one entry per CDR3 protein. This sample carries about 400,000 distinct CDR3 sequences, 65% to 80% of them seen once, and the ten largest clones take under 5%. This receptor was taken from a human donor in good health, serving as a control. The sequenced sample was sorted CD4+, CD8+, or CD8+CD57+ T cells (not recorded which) from PBMCs.

As DNA, the CDR3 is TGCAGCGTTGCTGTAGGGGGTGGAAAAAACATATATTTT. This encodes CSVAVGGGKNIYF. J is TRBJ1-3 and V is TRBV29-1, with D possibly being TRBD1 (6 bases). The germline V gene encodes CDR1 SQVTM and CDR2 ANQGSEA. Trimming left V 4 bases short and J 12 bases short, with 19 bases between. This CDR3 has 13 amino acids.